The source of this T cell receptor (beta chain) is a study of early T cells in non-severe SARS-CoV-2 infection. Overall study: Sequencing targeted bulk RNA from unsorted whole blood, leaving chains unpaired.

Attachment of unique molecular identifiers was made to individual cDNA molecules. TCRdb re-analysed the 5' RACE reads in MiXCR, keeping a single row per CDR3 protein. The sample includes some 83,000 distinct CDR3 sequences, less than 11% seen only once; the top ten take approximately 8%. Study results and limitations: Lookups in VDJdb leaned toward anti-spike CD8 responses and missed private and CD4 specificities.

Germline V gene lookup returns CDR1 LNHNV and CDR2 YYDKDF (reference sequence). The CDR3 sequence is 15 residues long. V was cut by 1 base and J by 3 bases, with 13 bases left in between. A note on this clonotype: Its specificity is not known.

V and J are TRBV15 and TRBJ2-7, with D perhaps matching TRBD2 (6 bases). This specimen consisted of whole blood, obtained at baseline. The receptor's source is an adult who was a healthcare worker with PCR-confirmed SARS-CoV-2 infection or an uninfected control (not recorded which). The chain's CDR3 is CATSRVSSGVYEQYF. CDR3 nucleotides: TGTGCCACCAGCAGAGTATCCTCGGGGGTCTACGAGCAGTACTTC. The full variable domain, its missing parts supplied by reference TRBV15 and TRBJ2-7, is DAMVIQNPRYQVTQFGKPVTLSCSQTLNHNVMYWYQQKSSQAPKLLFHYYDKDFNNEADTPDNFQSRRPNTSFCFLDIRSPGLGDTAMYLCATSRVSSGVYEQYFGPGTRLTVT.